These T cell receptor beta chains were read from a single sample in a study of beta chain features in type 1 diabetes. Generated by immunoSEQ multiplex PCR, the TCRdb table keeps only in-frame clones and is missing some. The repertoire holds some 250,000 clones, roughly a tenth seen once, with more than 0.015% in the top ten. The sequenced sample consisted of naive CD4+ T cells from blood. The receptors shown here come from a man younger than 40 with type 1 diabetes. The CDR3 runs from the conserved cysteine through the conserved F or W. Fields, in order: J gene, V gene, clone size, D gene, CDR3 protein, CDR3 DNA. D genes are given only for firm matches. Clone size is not always given. Where it is, it says once, few, many or a class for expanded clones.

TRBJ2-1	TRBV7-6	.	TRBD2	CASSSGTSGGANEQFF	TGTGCCAGCAGCTCCGGTACCAGCGGGGGGGCAAATGAGCAGTTCTTC
TRBJ2-2	TRBV18	.	TRBD1	CASSPTTGANTGELFF	TGTGCCAGCTCACCAACGACAGGGGCGAACACCGGGGAGCTGTTTTTT
TRBJ1-4	TRBV27	few	.	CASSRIRGATNEKLFF	TGTGCCAGCAGTCGTATTCGGGGGGCAACTAATGAAAAACTGTTTTTT
TRBJ2-2	TRBV5-1	few	.	CASTTLPGGVNTGELFF	TGCGCCAGCACGACCCTCCCCGGAGGTGTTAACACCGGGGAGCTGTTTTTT
TRBJ2-5	TRBV7-9	.	.	CASSYTETQYF	TGTGCCAGCAGTTACACAGAGACCCAGTACTTC
TRBJ2-3	TRBV27	.	TRBD1	CASSLLGQGPDTQYF	TGTGCCAGCAGTTTACTCGGACAGGGGCCAGATACGCAGTATTTT
TRBJ1-3	TRBV27	.	.	CASSLSRGTSGNTIYF	TGTGCCAGCAGTTTAAGTAGGGGGACCTCTGGAAACACCATATATTTT
TRBJ1-4	TRBV5-4	.	.	CASSSRVGTNEKLFF	TGTGCCAGCAGCTCGAGGGTTGGAACTAATGAAAAACTGTTTTTT
TRBJ2-1	TRBV6-5	few	.	CASSRLKTYNEQFF	TGTGCCAGCAGTCGACTAAAAACCTACAATGAGCAGTTCTTC
TRBJ2-2	TRBV2	few	TRBD2	CASSGTSGGTGELFF	TGTGCCAGCAGTGGGACTAGCGGGGGGACCGGGGAGCTGTTTTTT
TRBJ2-1	TRBV5-4	few	TRBD2	CASRKSPAGGIYNEQFF	TGTGCCAGCAGGAAATCTCCTGCGGGGGGGATATACAATGAGCAGTTCTTC
TRBJ2-7	TRBV18	.	.	CASSQYGDEQYF	TGTGCCAGCTCCCAATACGGGGACGAGCAGTACTTC
TRBJ1-2	TRBV7-3	.	.	CASSPGPRRNGYTF	TGTGCCAGCAGCCCAGGGCCGCGTCGAAACGGCTACACCTTC
TRBJ2-5	TRBV7-7	.	.	CASSLVREETQYF	TGTGCTAGCAGCTTAGTCAGGGAAGAGACCCAGTACTTC
TRBJ2-7	TRBV6-5	few	TRBD1	CASSYSGTGLYEQYF	TGTGCCAGCAGTTACTCCGGGACAGGGTTGTACGAGCAGTACTTC
TRBJ1-5	TRBV19	.	.	CASSPIGGGNQPQHF	TGTGCCAGTAGTCCTATTGGGGGGGGAAATCAGCCCCAGCATTTT
TRBJ2-1	TRBV7-2	few	TRBD2	CASSSIGLANNEQFF	TGTGCCAGCAGCTCGATTGGACTAGCGAACAATGAGCAGTTCTTC
TRBJ2-7	TRBV19	few	.	CASSIQPGIFYEQYF	TGTGCCAGTAGTATTCAGCCAGGAATCTTCTACGAGCAGTACTTC
TRBJ2-1	TRBV5-4	.	TRBD1	CASSFDRGNEQFF	TGTGCCAGCAGCTTTGACAGGGGCAATGAGCAGTTCTTC
TRBJ2-3	TRBV9	few	.	CASSVASIGDTQYF	TGTGCCAGCAGCGTAGCTAGTATCGGGGATACGCAGTATTTT
TRBJ1-2	TRBV29-1	.	.	CSAIQGGYTF	TGCAGCGCCATACAGGGTGGCTACACCTTC
TRBJ2-4	TRBV9	.	.	CASSVRVNKNIQYF	TGTGCCAGCAGCGTCCGGGTCAACAAAAACATTCAGTACTTC
TRBJ2-1	TRBV5-1	.	.	CASSVGRNEQFF	TGCGCCAGCAGCGTAGGGAGGAATGAGCAGTTCTTC
TRBJ2-6	TRBV27	.	TRBD1	CASTGQGSGANVLTF	TGTGCCAGCACGGGACAGGGATCCGGGGCCAACGTCCTGACTTTC
TRBJ2-4	TRBV29-1	.	.	CSGQYQGNIQYF	TGCAGCGGGCAATACCAGGGAAACATTCAGTACTTC
TRBJ2-1	TRBV7-9	.	.	CASSFFRTAPGYNEQFF	TGTGCCAGCAGCTTTTTCCGGACAGCCCCGGGGTACAATGAGCAGTTCTTC
TRBJ2-2	TRBV4-3	few	.	CASSQEQYRNTGELFF	TGCGCCAGCAGCCAAGAGCAGTACAGGAACACCGGGGAGCTGTTTTTT
TRBJ2-7	TRBV11-2	.	TRBD1	CASSLGDREGYEQYF	TGTGCCAGCAGCTTAGGGGACAGGGAAGGCTACGAGCAGTACTTC
TRBJ2-7	TRBV2	.	TRBD1	CASSPGGTGEYEQYF	TGTGCCAGCAGCCCTGGAGGGACAGGGGAGTACGAGCAGTACTTC
TRBJ2-2	TRBV4-3	.	TRBD2	CASSQEPSGSHTGELFF	TGCGCCAGCAGCCAAGAGCCTAGCGGGTCACACACCGGGGAGCTGTTTTTT
TRBJ2-5	TRBV25-1	.	.	CASSVAGYQETQYF	TGTGCCAGCAGCGTCGCAGGGTACCAAGAGACCCAGTACTTC
TRBJ1-6	TRBV7-8	.	TRBD1	CASSLARTGVSPLHF	TGTGCCAGCAGCTTAGCAAGGACAGGGGTGTCACCCCTCCACTTT
TRBJ1-3	TRBV15	few	.	CATSDRISGNTIYF	TGTGCCACCAGCGACAGAATCTCTGGAAACACCATATATTTT
TRBJ2-5	TRBV29-1	few	TRBD1	CSVGQTEETQYF	TGCAGCGTGGGACAGACCGAAGAGACCCAGTACTTC
TRBJ2-2	TRBV5-1	once	.	CASSLDITGELFF	TGCGCCAGCAGCTTAGACATCACCGGGGAGCTGTTTTTT
TRBJ1-2	TRBV28	few	.	CASSLPGRGYGYTF	TGTGCCAGCAGTTTACCTGGCAGGGGTTATGGCTACACCTTC
TRBJ2-3	TRBV29-1	.	TRBD2	CSVEGEGGATQYF	TGCAGCGTTGAAGGGGAGGGCGGGGCTACGCAGTATTTT
TRBJ1-2	TRBV6-6	few	.	CASSYDRQGGGYTF	TGTGCCAGCAGTTACGACAGGCAAGGGGGTGGCTACACCTTC
TRBJ2-5	TRBV7-9	.	.	CASSLSRRETQYF	TGTGCCAGCAGCTTATCTCGGCGGGAGACCCAGTACTTC
TRBJ2-3	TRBV7-9	.	TRBD2	CASSSRLAGGPTDTQYF	TGTGCCAGCAGCTCGAGACTAGCGGGGGGGCCGACAGATACGCAGTATTTT
TRBJ1-4	TRBV18	.	.	CASSPPEARREKLFF	TGTGCCAGCTCACCACCGGAGGCCCGCAGGGAAAAACTGTTTTTT
TRBJ2-7	TRBV28	.	TRBD2	CASSLGGGTYEQYF	TGTGCCAGCAGTTTGGGCGGGGGGACCTACGAGCAGTACTTC
TRBJ2-1	TRBV18	.	TRBD2	CASSPQGLADNEQFF	TGTGCCAGCTCACCACAAGGACTAGCGGATAATGAGCAGTTCTTC
TRBJ1-4	TRBV6-6	.	.	CASSRQGGEEKLFF	TGTGCCAGCAGCCGACAAGGGGGTGAGGAAAAACTGTTTTTT
TRBJ2-3	TRBV5-1	.	TRBD1	CASSRQGLISDTQYF	TGCGCCAGCAGCCGACAGGGTTTGATTTCAGATACGCAGTATTTT
TRBJ2-7	TRBV11-2	few	TRBD1	CASSRGQVSYEQYF	TGTGCCAGCAGCCGCGGACAGGTATCCTACGAGCAGTACTTC
TRBJ2-6	TRBV7-9	few	.	CASSGQISGANVLTF	TGTGCCAGCAGCGGACAAATCTCTGGGGCCAACGTCCTGACTTTC
TRBJ2-7	TRBV6-5	few	TRBD1	CASNKDRSYEQYF	TGTGCCAGCAACAAGGACAGGAGCTACGAGCAGTACTTC
TRBJ2-3	TRBV5-1	.	TRBD2	CASRLGLAGGTDTQYF	TGCGCCAGCAGATTAGGACTAGCGGGGGGTACAGATACGCAGTATTTT
TRBJ2-7	TRBV2	.	TRBD1	CASSDAAGTGLPKGF	TGTGCCAGCAGTGATGCGGCCGGGACAGGCCTCCCTAAGGGCTTC
TRBJ2-4	TRBV4-3	.	.	CASSQEGRGNIQYF	TGCGCCAGCAGCCAAGAAGGACGGGGGAACATTCAGTACTTC